The rows below give T cell receptor beta chains drawn from one sample of a study of cytotoxic CD8 clonotypes in ibrutinib-treated CLL. Sequenced by immunoSEQ multiplex PCR; TCRdb stores in-frame clones only, minus some. The profile shows 150,000 to 200,000 clones, 70% to 90% of them singletons. The input for sequencing was PBMCs, taken at disease progression, from a patient treated with ibrutinib. These receptors came from a human donor with chronic lymphocytic leukemia. CDR3s include the opening cysteine and the closing phenylalanine or tryptophan. D genes are given only for firm matches. Clone size is given for some rows only: seen once, a few or many times, or a class if the clone is expanded.

TRBV11-3,.,TRBJ2-5,.,TGTGCCAGCAGCCCCCGTGAAGGAGGGAGGCAAGAGACCCAGTACTTC,CASSPREGGRQETQYF
TRBV7-9,.,TRBJ2-3,.,TGTGCCAGCAGCTCCGTATCAGATACGCAGTATTTT,CASSSVSDTQYF
TRBV19,once,TRBJ2-3,.,TGTGCCAGTAGTTCCCTTCACACCGATTTCCTCACAGATACGCAGTATTTT,CASSSLHTDFLTDTQYF
TRBV21-1,.,TRBJ2-7,.,TGTGCCAGCAGCTCAAAGGGGGCTACTCCTTACGAGCAGTACTTC,CASSSKGATPYEQYF
TRBV4-1,.,TRBJ2-7,TRBD2,TGCGCCAGCAGCCTGGGCACTAGCGGGAGTTACGAGCAGTACTTC,CASSLGTSGSYEQYF
TRBV28,.,TRBJ2-7,.,TGTGCCAGCAGTGCCATTAGCGGCAACACCTACGAGCAGTACTTC,CASSAISGNTYEQYF
TRBV15,.,TRBJ2-5,.,TGTGCCACCGCCAGGACCCAAGAGACCCAGTACTTC,CATARTQETQYF
TRBV7-9,.,TRBJ2-1,TRBD2,TGTGCCAGCAGCTTCCCTTCAAGACTAGCGGGATTAAAGAATGAGCAGTTCTTC,CASSFPSRLAGLKNEQFF
TRBV19,.,TRBJ1-4,.,TGTGCCACCCAAGGAGGGGCTGAAAAACTGTTTTTT,CATQGGAEKLFF
TRBV19,.,TRBJ1-2,.,TGTGCCAGTAGGATCCTCCCAGGGAACTATGGCTACACCTTC,CASRILPGNYGYTF
TRBV4-1,.,TRBJ1-3,.,TGCGCCAGCAGCCAAGATTTGGTCCCGGCCTCTGGAAACACCATATATTTT,CASSQDLVPASGNTIYF
TRBV28,.,TRBJ2-7,.,TGTGCCAGCAGTTTTTCCGGAACCTACGAGCAGTACTTC,CASSFSGTYEQYF
TRBV11-3,.,TRBJ2-1,.,TGTGCCAGCAGCCAACTAATCAATGAGCAGTTCTTC,CASSQLINEQFF
TRBV30,.,TRBJ2-7,.,TGTGCCTGGAGTGTAGGCCATACCCTCTACGAGCAGTACTTC,CAWSVGHTLYEQYF
TRBV6-6,.,TRBJ2-7,TRBD2,TGTGCCAGCAGCTCTAGCGGGGTAACCTACGAGCAGTACTTC,CASSSSGVTYEQYF
TRBV30,once,TRBJ1-2,TRBD1,TGTGCCTGGAGGAAACAGGGGGCCGCGGACTATGGCTACACCTTC,CAWRKQGAADYGYTF
TRBV6-5,once,TRBJ2-1,.,TGTGCCAGCAGTTACAAACTAGTACAGCAGTTCTTC,CASSYKLVQQFF
TRBV5-4,.,TRBJ2-5,TRBD2,TGTGCCAGCAGCTCTCGACTAGCGGGAGGGGAGACCCAGTACTTC,CASSSRLAGGETQYF
TRBV10-1,.,TRBJ1-2,.,TGCGCCAGCAGTGAGGGACTGAACTATGGCTACACCTTC,CASSEGLNYGYTF
TRBV19,.,TRBJ1-2,.,TGTGCCAGTAGGCCCCGGACAGCCTATAACTATGGCTACACCTTC,CASRPRTAYNYGYTF
TRBV29-1,once,TRBJ2-1,TRBD1,TGCAGCGCCAGCTCCGGGACAGGGGGCTACAATGAGCAGTTCTTC,CSASSGTGGYNEQFF
TRBV28,.,TRBJ1-2,.,TGTGCCAGCAGTTTATTTTTCGGTTCGGCTAACTATGGCTACACCTTC,CASSLFFGSANYGYTF
TRBV7-2,.,TRBJ1-2,.,TGTGCCAGCAGCTTAGACAGGGACGGCTACACCTTC,CASSLDRDGYTF
TRBV7-9,few,TRBJ2-1,.,TGTGCCAGCAGCTTAGCGAGATTGGAGCAGTTCTTC,CASSLARLEQFF
TRBV12-5,.,TRBJ1-5,.,TGTGCTAGTGCCCCCGTGGGGCGGGTATTTAGCAATCAGCCCCAGCATTTT,CASAPVGRVFSNQPQHF
TRBV19,.,TRBJ2-7,TRBD2,TGTGCCAGTAGTTGGGGGGGACTGGCGGGACTAGATCACTACGAGCAGTACTTC,CASSWGGLAGLDHYEQYF
TRBV27,.,TRBJ2-7,TRBD1,TGTGCCAGCAGTTCAGGGGGCGAGCAGTACTTC,CASSSGGEQYF
TRBV5-4,.,TRBJ1-2,.,TGTGCCAGCAGCCGAATACTAACTAACTATGGCTACACCTTC,CASSRILTNYGYTF
TRBV5-1,once,TRBJ2-7,.,TGCGCCAGCAGCTTGGCGGTCTATGAACTAAGCTCCTACGAGCAGTACTTC,CASSLAVYELSSYEQYF
TRBV11-2,.,TRBJ2-1,.,TGTGCCAGCAGCTTAGTTAGAGTAGGCAATGAGCAGTTCTTC,CASSLVRVGNEQFF
TRBV6-6,few,TRBJ1-3,.,TGTGCCAGCGACGCAGGGAGCGGAAACACCATATATTTT,CASDAGSGNTIYF
TRBV27,.,TRBJ1-1,.,TGTGCCAGCAGGACCCAGGGGCAGGGGATTTCTGAAGCTTTCTTT,CASRTQGQGISEAFF
TRBV27,.,TRBJ2-1,TRBD2,TGTGCCAGCCGGGACTACCGGAATGAGCAGTTCTTC,CASRDYRNEQFF
TRBV6-5,once,TRBJ1-3,.,TGTGCCAGCAGTTCGCCACAGGGTGCTGGAAACACCATATATTTT,CASSSPQGAGNTIYF
TRBV9,.,TRBJ2-1,TRBD1,TGTGCCAGCAGCGTCGGACAGGCTTGGGACAATGAGCAGTTCTTC,CASSVGQAWDNEQFF
TRBV5-1,.,TRBJ2-1,TRBD2,TGCGCCAGCAGACTGTTAGCGGGAGGGGCCTACAATGAGCAGTTCTTC,CASRLLAGGAYNEQFF
TRBV2,.,TRBJ2-1,.,TGTGCCAGCACCTCCAGGGAGGTAGTTTACAATGAGCAGTTCTTC,CASTSREVVYNEQFF
TRBV28,.,TRBJ2-7,TRBD1,TGTGCCAGCAGTGCTCCCGGGACAGGGTGGTACGAGCAGTACTTC,CASSAPGTGWYEQYF
TRBV7-2,.,TRBJ1-1,.,TGTGCCAGCAGCTTACCTCGGGACGGTAAAAGATGGACTGAAGCTTTCTTT,CASSLPRDGKRWTEAFF
TRBV27,.,TRBJ2-7,.,TGTGCCAGCAGTTCGATGTACGAGCAGTACTTC,CASSSMYEQYF
TRBV6-1,.,TRBJ2-3,TRBD2,TGTGCCAGCAGTGAAGGGACTAGCGGGAGGTTCGATACGCAGTATTTT,CASSEGTSGRFDTQYF
TRBV18,.,TRBJ2-7,.,TGTGCCAGCTCACGCCCTATTCTGAAGGGTCCGACCTACGAGCAGTACTTC,CASSRPILKGPTYEQYF
TRBV5-1,.,TRBJ1-5,.,TGCGCCAGCAGCTTGGCCGGATATAGCAATCAGCCCCAGCATTTT,CASSLAGYSNQPQHF
TRBV4-3,.,TRBJ2-1,TRBD2,TGCGCCAGCAGCTCCCGGGGGGAGATCTACAATGAGCAGTTCTTC,CASSSRGEIYNEQFF
TRBV4-1,.,TRBJ2-7,.,TGCGCCAGCAGCCAAGTAGAGACCCCCGGCTACGAGCAGTACTTC,CASSQVETPGYEQYF
TRBV6-5,.,TRBJ2-7,TRBD1,TGTGCCAGCAGTTCACCGGGACAGGGCTCCTACGAGCAGTACTTC,CASSSPGQGSYEQYF
TRBV5-1,.,TRBJ2-1,.,TGCGCCAGCAATGGGGTGAGCTCCTACAATGAGCAGTTCTTC,CASNGVSSYNEQFF
TRBV27,.,TRBJ2-7,.,TGTGCCACCCAGGGACTTGCGTACGAGCAGTACTTC,CATQGLAYEQYF
TRBV27,few,TRBJ2-3,TRBD2,TGTGCCAGCAGTTTAGGGGGGACTAGCGGGAGCTACACAGATACGCAGTATTTT,CASSLGGTSGSYTDTQYF
TRBV7-2,.,TRBJ1-3,.,TGTGCCAGCAGCCTCGGACGGGACACCATATATTTT,CASSLGRDTIYF
TRBV11-3,.,TRBJ2-1,.,TGTGCCAGCAGCTTAGAAGCATACCCTCTTTCTCGAGAGCAGTTCTTC,CASSLEAYPLSREQFF
TRBV30,.,TRBJ1-2,TRBD1,TGTGCCTGGAGGGACACGGGACAGGGGGCTTCTGGCTACACCTTC,CAWRDTGQGASGYTF
TRBV6-5,.,TRBJ1-6,.,TGTGCCAGCAGTTACAACGGGGTCCAGAATTCACCCCTCCACTTT,CASSYNGVQNSPLHF
TRBV20-1,.,TRBJ2-1,.,TGCAGTGCTAGCATGGGGACTGAGCAGTTCTTC,CSASMGTEQFF